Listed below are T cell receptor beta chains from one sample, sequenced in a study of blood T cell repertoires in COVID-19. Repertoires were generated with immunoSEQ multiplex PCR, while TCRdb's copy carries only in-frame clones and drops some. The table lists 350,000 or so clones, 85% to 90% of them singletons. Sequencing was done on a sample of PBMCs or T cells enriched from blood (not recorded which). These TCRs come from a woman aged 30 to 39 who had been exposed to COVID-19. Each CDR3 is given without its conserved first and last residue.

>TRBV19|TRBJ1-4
ASSFRGTNEKLF
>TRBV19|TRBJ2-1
ASSAGVKSGEQF
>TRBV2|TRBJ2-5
ASLEREGRETQY
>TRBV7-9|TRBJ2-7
ASSLAGGNEQY
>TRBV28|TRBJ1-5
ASTTGQGAYQPQH
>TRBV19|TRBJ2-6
ASRRRETSGANVLT
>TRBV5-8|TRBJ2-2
ASSLTGGRTGELF
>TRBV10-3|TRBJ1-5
AISQTGGVFERDQPQH
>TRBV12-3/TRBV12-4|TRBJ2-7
ASSYRVAYEQY
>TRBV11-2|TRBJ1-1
ASSLGDSEAF